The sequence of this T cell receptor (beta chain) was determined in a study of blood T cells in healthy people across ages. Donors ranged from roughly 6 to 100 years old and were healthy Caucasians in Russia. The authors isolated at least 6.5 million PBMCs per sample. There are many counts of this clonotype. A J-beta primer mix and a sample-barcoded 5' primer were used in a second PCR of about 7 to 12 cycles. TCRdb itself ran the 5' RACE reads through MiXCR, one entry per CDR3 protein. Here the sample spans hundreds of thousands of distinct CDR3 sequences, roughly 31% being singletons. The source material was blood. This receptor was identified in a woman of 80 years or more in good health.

The DNA for the CDR3 is TGTGCCAGCAGCCTTCAACAGGGGGCGAGCAATCAGCCCCAGCATTTT. It encodes CASSLQQGASNQPQHF. This chain joins TRBV3-1 and TRBJ1-5; 9 bases match TRBD1. The V gene's germline CDR1 is LGHDT and CDR2 YNNKEL (reference sequence). With V trimmed by 4 bases and J by 1 base, 5 bases remained unmatched. This CDR3 comprises 16 residues.